This TCR beta chain was sequenced during a study of regulatory T cells in long-lasting Graves disease. Study-wide findings and caveats: Persistent patients shared thousands of public clonotypes among themselves. Newly diagnosed patients shared fewer, at more than 750.

Comments on this clonotype: The antigen is not known.

CDR1 is SQVTM and CDR2 is ANQGSEA in the germline V gene. CDR3 size: 13 residues. The V and J ends lost 6 bases and 4 bases respectively, with 12 bases between them. Building of the TCR beta libraries involved iRepertoire HTBI primers and Arm-PCR of CDR3 regions. TCRdb ran MiXCR on the multiplex PCR reads and lists one entry per CDR3 protein. Among 500,000 to 800,000 distinct CDR3 sequences, about 32% were seen once, and the ten largest hold 35% to 55%. Time point: persistent/refractory GD, antithyroid drugs over 5 years with positive TRAb. Isolated PBMC RNA provided the starting material for the TCR library.

The sequences come from peripheral blood mononuclear cells (PBMCs), collected when the disease was refractory, from a patient treated with antithyroid drugs. The sequence was collected from a female donor with Graves disease. V and J are TRBV29-1 and TRBJ1-4; D is perhaps TRBD1 (5 bases). CDR3 DNA: TGCAGCGTCGCTCGGGACGGTAATGAAAAACTGTTTTTT. This gives the protein CSVARDGNEKLFF.